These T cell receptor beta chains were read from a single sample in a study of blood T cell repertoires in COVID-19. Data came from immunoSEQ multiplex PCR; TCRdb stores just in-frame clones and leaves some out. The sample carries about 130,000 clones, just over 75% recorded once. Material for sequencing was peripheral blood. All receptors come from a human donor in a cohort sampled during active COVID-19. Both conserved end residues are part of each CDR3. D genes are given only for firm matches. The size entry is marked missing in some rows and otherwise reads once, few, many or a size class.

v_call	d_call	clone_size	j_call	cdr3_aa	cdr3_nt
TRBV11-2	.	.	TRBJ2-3	CASSLLQGKDTQYF	TGTGCCAGCAGCTTACTCCAGGGAAAAGATACGCAGTATTTT
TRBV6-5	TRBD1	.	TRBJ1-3	CASKPGGSGNTIYF	TGTGCCAGCAAACCAGGGGGCTCTGGAAACACCATATATTTT
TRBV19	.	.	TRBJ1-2	CASSIRAGEGSYGYTF	TGTGCCAGTAGTATTAGGGCAGGGGAAGGCAGCTATGGCTACACCTTC
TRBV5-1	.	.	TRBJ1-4	CASSLFAVGSEKLFF	TGCGCCAGCAGCTTGTTCGCAGTAGGGAGTGAAAAACTGTTTTTT
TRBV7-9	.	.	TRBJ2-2	CASSPVRGTNTGELFF	TGTGCCAGCAGCCCCGTGAGGGGGACGAACACCGGGGAGCTGTTTTTT
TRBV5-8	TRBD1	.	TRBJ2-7	CASSFHGTDAYEQYF	TGTGCCAGCAGCTTTCACGGGACAGATGCCTACGAGCAGTACTTC
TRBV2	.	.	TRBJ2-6	CASSSPLSALAGANVLTF	TGTGCCAGCAGTAGCCCCTTGAGTGCCCTAGCAGGGGCCAACGTCCTGACTTTC
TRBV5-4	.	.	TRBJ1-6	CASSLEWSAANSPLHF	TGTGCCAGCAGCTTAGAATGGTCGGCGGCAAATTCACCCCTCCACTTT
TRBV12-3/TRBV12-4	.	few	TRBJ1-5	CASSSRSNQPQHF	TGTGCCAGCAGTTCCCGTAGCAATCAGCCCCAGCATTTT
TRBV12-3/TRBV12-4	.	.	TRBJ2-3	CASSSSGTDTQYF	.
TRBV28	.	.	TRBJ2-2	CASSVPGHNTGELFF	TGTGCCAGCAGCGTCCCGGGACACAACACCGGGGAGCTGTTTTTT
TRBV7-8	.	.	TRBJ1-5	CASSQDTSNQPQHF	TGTGCCAGCAGCCAGGACACTAGCAATCAGCCCCAGCATTTT
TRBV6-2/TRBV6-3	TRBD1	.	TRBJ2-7	CASSSAGGGSYEQYF	TGTGCCAGCAGTTCGGCAGGGGGCGGAAGCTACGAGCAGTACTTC
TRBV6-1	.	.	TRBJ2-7	CASSEVHQGVHEQYF	TGTGCCAGCAGTGAAGTTCATCAAGGGGTCCACGAGCAGTACTTC
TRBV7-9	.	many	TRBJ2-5	CASSPGGGGVETQYF	TGTGCCAGCAGCCCGGGAGGGGGCGGCGTGGAGACCCAGTACTTC
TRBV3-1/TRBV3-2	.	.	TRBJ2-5	CASSQHAPGHGQETQYF	TGTGCCAGCAGCCAACACGCCCCGGGACACGGACAAGAGACCCAGTACTTC
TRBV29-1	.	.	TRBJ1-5	CSVELQGSGQPQHF	TGCAGCGTTGAATTGCAGGGGTCGGGTCAGCCCCAGCATTTT
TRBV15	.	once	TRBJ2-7	CATSRVRSYEQYF	TGTGCCACCAGCAGAGTTCGCAGCTACGAGCAGTACTTC
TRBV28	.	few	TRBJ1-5	CASSRIQGPQHF	TGTGCCAGCAGTAGGATACAGGGACCCCAGCATTTT
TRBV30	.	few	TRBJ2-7	CAWSSPGREQYF	TGTGCCTGGAGCTCACCGGGAAGGGAGCAGTACTTC
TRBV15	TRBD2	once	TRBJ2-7	CATSRDGVGRGDFYEQYF	TGTGCCACCAGCAGAGATGGGGTCGGGAGGGGGGATTTCTACGAGCAGTACTTC
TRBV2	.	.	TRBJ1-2	CASSEVGGNNYGYTF	TGTGCCAGCAGTGAAGTAGGGGGAAATAACTATGGCTACACCTTC
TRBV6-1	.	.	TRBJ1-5	CASSERTSNQPQHF	TGTGCCAGCAGTGAGCGGACTTCCAACCAGCCCCAGCATTTT
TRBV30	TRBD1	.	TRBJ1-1	CAWSQTGGVRAFF	TGTGCCTGGAGCCAGACAGGGGGCGTAAGAGCTTTCTTT
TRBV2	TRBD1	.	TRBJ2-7	CASQRGQGSYEQYF	TGTGCCAGCCAACGCGGACAGGGTTCCTACGAGCAGTACTTC
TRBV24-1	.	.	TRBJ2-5	CATSDGRDQETQYF	TGTGCCACCAGTGATGGTCGGGACCAAGAGACCCAGTACTTC
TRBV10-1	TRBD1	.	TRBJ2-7	CASSESSEFGTGASYEQYF	TGCGCCAGCAGTGAGTCGTCGGAATTTGGGACAGGGGCCTCCTACGAGCAGTACTTC
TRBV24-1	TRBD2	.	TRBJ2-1	CATSDYGLADSTMEQFF	TGTGCCACCAGTGACTACGGACTAGCGGATTCTACAATGGAGCAGTTCTTC
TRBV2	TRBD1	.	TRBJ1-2	CASTQQGPIGSGYTF	TGTGCCAGCACCCAACAGGGGCCGATAGGGAGTGGCTACACCTTC
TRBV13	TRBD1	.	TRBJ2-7	CASSLGPGTANYEQYF	TGTGCCAGCAGCTTAGGCCCGGGGACAGCCAACTACGAGCAGTACTTC
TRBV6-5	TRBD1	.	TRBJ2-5	CASTRDSQETQYF	TGTGCCAGCACCAGGGACAGTCAAGAGACCCAGTACTTC
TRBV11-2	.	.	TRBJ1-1	CASSPTRDNTEAFF	TGTGCCAGCAGCCCGACGAGGGATAACACTGAAGCTTTCTTT
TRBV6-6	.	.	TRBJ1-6	CASRNPTDHSPLHF	TGTGCCAGCCGAAATCCGACAGATCATTCACCCCTCCACTTT
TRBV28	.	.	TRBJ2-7	CASSPRRLGTSFTVHEQYF	TGTGCCAGCAGTCCCCGCCGACTGGGGACATCGTTTACGGTCCACGAGCAGTACTTC
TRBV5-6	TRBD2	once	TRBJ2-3	CASSSHRGAGGDGTDTQYF	TGTGCCAGCAGCTCTCACCGCGGAGCGGGGGGGGATGGTACAGATACGCAGTATTTT
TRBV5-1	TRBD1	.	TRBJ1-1	CASSRQGATEAFF	TGCGCCAGCAGCCGTCAGGGGGCCACTGAAGCTTTCTTT
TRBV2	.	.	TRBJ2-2	CASSEDRNTGELFF	TGTGCCAGCAGTGAGGACAGGAACACCGGGGAGCTGTTTTTT
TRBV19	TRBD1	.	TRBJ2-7	CASSIFGDRGDEQYF	TGTGCCAGTAGTATTTTTGGGGACAGGGGGGACGAGCAGTACTTC
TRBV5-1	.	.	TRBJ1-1	CASSFYGQMNTEAFF	TGCGCCAGCAGCTTCTATGGACAGATGAACACTGAAGCTTTCTTT
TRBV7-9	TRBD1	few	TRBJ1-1	CASSLTGGTEAFF	TGTGCCAGCAGCCTCACAGGGGGCACTGAAGCTTTCTTT
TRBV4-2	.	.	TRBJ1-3	CASSQTGSGNTIYF	TGTGCCAGCAGCCAGACAGGTTCCGGAAACACCATATATTTT
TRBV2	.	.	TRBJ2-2	CASSDGQHTGELFF	TGTGCCAGCAGTGATGGACAGCACACCGGGGAGCTGTTTTTT
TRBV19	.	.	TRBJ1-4	CASSIERTGTNEKLFF	TGTGCCAGTAGTATAGAAAGAACAGGGACTAATGAAAAACTGTTTTTT
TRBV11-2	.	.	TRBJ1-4	CASSFGGSNEKLFF	TGTGCCAGCAGCTTTGGGGGGTCTAATGAAAAACTGTTTTTT
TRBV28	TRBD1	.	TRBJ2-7	CASSLGGQGISEQYF	TGTGCCAGCAGTCTCGGGGGACAGGGCATAAGCGAGCAGTACTTC
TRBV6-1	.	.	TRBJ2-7	CASSEWGIVNEQYF	TGTGCCAGCAGTGAGTGGGGCATCGTTAACGAGCAGTACTTC
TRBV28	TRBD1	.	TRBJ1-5	CASSLGGTGDQPQHF	TGTGCCAGCAGTTTGGGGGGGACAGGTGATCAGCCCCAGCATTTT
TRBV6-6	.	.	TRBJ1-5	CASSYFPQGNNQPQHF	TGTGCCAGCAGTTACTTCCCACAGGGTAACAATCAGCCCCAGCATTTT
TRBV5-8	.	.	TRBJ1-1	CASSLTGLTEAFF	TGTGCCAGCAGCTTGACAGGGCTTACTGAAGCTTTCTTT